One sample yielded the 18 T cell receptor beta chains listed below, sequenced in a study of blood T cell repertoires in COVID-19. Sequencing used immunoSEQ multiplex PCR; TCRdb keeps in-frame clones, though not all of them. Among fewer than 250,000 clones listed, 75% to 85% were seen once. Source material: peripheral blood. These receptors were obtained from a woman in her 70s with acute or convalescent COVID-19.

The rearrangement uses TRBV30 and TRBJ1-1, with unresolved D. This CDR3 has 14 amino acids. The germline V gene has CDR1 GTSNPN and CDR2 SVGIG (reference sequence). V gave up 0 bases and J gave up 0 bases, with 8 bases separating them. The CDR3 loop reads CAWSVRLLNTEAFF. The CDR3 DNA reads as TGTGCCTGGAGTGTAAGACTCTTGAACACTGAAGCTTTCTTT.

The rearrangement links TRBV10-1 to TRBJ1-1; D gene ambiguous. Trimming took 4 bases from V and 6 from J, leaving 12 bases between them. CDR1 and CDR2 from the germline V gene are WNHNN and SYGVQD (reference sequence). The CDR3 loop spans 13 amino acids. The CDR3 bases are TGCGCCAGCAGTGTAAGACCGGGATCTGAAGCTTTCTTT. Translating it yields CASSVRPGSEAFF.

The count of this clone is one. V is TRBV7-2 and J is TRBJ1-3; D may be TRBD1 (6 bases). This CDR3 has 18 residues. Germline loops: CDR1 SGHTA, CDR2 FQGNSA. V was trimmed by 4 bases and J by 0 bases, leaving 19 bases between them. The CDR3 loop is CASSSTPPQGRSGNTIYF. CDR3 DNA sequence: TGTGCCAGCAGCTCAACGCCCCCACAGGGACGCTCTGGAAACACCATATATTTT.

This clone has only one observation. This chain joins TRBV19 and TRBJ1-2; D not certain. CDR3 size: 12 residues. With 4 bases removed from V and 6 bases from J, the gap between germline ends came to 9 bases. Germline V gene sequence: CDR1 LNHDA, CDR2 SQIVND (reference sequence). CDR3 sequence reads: CASSTTGNGYTF. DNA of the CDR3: TGTGCCAGTAGTACGACGGGAAATGGCTACACCTTC. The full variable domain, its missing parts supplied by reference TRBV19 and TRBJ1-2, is DGGITQSPKYLFRKEGQNVTLSCEQNLNHDAMYWYRQDPGQGLRLIYYSQIVNDFQKGDIAEGYSVSREKKESFPLTVTSAQKNPTAFYLCASSTTGNGYTFGSGTRLTVV.

CDR3 DNA sequence: TGTGCCACCAGTGTTGGACAGGGGTTTTACACCGGGGAGCTGTTTTTT. This translates into CATSVGQGFYTGELFF. This sequence joins TRBV24-1 and TRBJ2-2; 9 bases are shared with TRBD1. The V gene end was trimmed by 5 bases and the J gene end by 3 bases; junction bases not matched to a gene: 6. This CDR3 is built from 16 residues. The germline V gene encodes CDR1 KGHDR and CDR2 SFDVKD.

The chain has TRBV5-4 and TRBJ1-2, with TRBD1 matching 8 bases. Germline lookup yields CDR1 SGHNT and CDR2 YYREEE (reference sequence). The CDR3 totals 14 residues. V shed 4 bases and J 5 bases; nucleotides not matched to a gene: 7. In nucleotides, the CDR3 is TGTGCCAGCAGCCACCTAGACAGGGGATATGGCTACACCTTC. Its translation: CASSHLDRGYGYTF.

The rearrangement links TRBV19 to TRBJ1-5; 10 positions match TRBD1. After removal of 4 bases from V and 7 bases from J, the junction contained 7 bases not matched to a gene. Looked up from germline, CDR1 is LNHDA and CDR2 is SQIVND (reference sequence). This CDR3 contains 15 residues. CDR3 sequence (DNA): TGTGCCAGTAGTAGCGAGACAGGGGGCTCCCAGCCCCAGCATTTT. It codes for CASSSETGGSQPQHF. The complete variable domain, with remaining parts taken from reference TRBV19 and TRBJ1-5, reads DGGITQSPKYLFRKEGQNVTLSCEQNLNHDAMYWYRQDPGQGLRLIYYSQIVNDFQKGDIAEGYSVSREKKESFPLTVTSAQKNPTAFYLCASSSETGGSQPQHFGDGTRLSIL.

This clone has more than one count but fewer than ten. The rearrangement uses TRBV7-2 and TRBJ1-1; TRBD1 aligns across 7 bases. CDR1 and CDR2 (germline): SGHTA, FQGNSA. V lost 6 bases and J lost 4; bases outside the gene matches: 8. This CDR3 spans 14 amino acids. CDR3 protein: CASSQINRGTEAFF. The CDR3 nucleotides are TGTGCCAGCAGTCAAATCAACAGGGGCACTGAAGCTTTCTTT.

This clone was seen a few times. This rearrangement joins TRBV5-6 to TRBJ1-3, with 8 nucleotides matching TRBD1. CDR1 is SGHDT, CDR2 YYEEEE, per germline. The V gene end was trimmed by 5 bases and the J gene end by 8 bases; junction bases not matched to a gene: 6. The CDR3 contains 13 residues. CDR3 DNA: TGTGCCAGCAGTAGGACAGGGCTTGACACCATATATTTT. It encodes CASSRTGLDTIYF.

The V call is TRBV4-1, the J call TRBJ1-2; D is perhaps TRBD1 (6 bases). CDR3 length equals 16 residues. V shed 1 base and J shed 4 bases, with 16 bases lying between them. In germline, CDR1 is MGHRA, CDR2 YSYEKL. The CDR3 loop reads CASSQGRSGVGYGYTF. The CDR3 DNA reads TGCGCCAGCAGCCAAGGCCGGTCAGGGGTGGGCTATGGCTACACCTTC.

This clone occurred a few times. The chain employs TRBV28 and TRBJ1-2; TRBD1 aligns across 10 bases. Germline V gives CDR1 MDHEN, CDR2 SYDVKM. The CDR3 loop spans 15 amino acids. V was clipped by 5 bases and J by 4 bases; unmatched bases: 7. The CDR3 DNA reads TGTGCCAGCAGTGGGGACAGGGGATATTTCTATGGCTACACCTTC. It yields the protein CASSGDRGYFYGYTF.

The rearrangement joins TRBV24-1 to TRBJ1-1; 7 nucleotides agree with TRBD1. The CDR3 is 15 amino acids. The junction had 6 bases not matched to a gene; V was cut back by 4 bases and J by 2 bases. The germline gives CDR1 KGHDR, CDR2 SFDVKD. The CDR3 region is CATSDSGTANTEAFF. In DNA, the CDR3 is TGTGCCACCAGTGACTCCGGGACAGCAAACACTGAAGCTTTCTTT.

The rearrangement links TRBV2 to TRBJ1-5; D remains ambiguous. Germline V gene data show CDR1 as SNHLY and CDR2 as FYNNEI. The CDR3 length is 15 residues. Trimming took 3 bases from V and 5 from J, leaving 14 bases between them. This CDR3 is CASSDRQTPYQPQHF. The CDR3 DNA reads TGTGCCAGCAGTGACAGGCAGACCCCCTATCAGCCCCAGCATTTT.

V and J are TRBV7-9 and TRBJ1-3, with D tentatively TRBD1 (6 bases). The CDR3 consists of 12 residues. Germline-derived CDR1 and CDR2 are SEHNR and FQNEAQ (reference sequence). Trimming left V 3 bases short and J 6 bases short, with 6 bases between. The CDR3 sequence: CASSLGQNTIYF. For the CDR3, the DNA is TGTGCCAGCAGCTTGGGACAAAACACCATATATTTT.

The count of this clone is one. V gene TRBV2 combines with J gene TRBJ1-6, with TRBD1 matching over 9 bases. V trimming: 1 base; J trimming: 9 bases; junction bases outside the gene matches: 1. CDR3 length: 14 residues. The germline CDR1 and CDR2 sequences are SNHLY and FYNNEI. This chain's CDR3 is CASSEETGGSPLHF. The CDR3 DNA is TGTGCCAGCAGTGAAGAGACAGGGGGTTCACCCCTCCACTTT.

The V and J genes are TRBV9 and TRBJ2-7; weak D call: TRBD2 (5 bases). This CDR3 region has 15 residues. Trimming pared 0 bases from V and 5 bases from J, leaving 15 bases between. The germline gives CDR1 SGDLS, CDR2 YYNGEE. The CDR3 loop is CASSVADRGLNEQYF. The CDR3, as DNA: TGTGCCAGCAGCGTAGCTGACCGGGGTCTCAACGAGCAGTACTTC.

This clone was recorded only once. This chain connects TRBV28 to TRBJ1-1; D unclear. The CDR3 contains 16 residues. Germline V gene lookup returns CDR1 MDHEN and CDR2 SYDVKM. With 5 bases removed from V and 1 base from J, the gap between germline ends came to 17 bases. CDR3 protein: CASSPPPHLKNTEAFF. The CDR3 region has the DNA TGTGCCAGCAGTCCCCCCCCTCACCTAAAGAACACTGAAGCTTTCTTT.

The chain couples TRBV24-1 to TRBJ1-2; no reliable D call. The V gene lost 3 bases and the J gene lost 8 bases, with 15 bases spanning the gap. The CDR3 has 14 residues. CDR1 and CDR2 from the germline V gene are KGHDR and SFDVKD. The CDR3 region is CATSDSGRTGGYTF. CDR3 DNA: TGTGCCACCAGTGATAGTGGGCGAACGGGGGGCTACACCTTC.